The sequence of this T cell receptor beta chain was determined in a study of cytomegalovirus exposure and HLA in healthy donors. Trimming took off 4 bases at V and 6 bases at J, with 7 bases between the two ends. The CDR3 is 12 residues long. In germline, CDR1 is KGHSH, CDR2 LQKENI. This clone was recorded only once. Primers: 60 Vbeta forward and 13 Jbeta reverse. Only in-frame clones appear in the TCRdb table, and some are missing; sequencing was by immunoSEQ multiplex PCR. The top ten hold roughly 1.8% of the sample, which has about 200,000 clones, roughly 86% seen once. J is TRBJ1-5 and V is TRBV18; D unclear. The receptor was isolated from a woman aged 18-29 years in good health and CMV-seronegative. Sequenced material: PBMCs. For the CDR3, the DNA is TGTGCCAGCTCACTAAACACTCAGCCCCAGCATTTT. Its protein product is CASSLNTQPQHF.